The T cell receptor (beta chain) described here comes from a study of blood T cell repertoires in COVID-19. Produced via immunoSEQ multiplex PCR; TCRdb's table is partial and in-frame only. The sample lists 200,000 to 300,000 clones; 86% were seen once. The table lists this clone with a count of one. This CDR3 has 13 amino acids. Trimming left V 1 base short and J 2 bases short, with 6 bases between. Germline V lookup: CDR1 LGHNA, CDR2 YSLEER. Sequencing used peripheral blood. The TCR sequence derives from a man younger than 40 with active or convalescent COVID-19. The rearrangement uses TRBV4-3 and TRBJ2-7; a weak D match, TRBD1 (5 bases). The CDR3 sequence: CASSQGRAYEQYF. CDR3 DNA: TGCGCCAGCAGCCAAGGCAGGGCCTACGAGCAGTACTTC.